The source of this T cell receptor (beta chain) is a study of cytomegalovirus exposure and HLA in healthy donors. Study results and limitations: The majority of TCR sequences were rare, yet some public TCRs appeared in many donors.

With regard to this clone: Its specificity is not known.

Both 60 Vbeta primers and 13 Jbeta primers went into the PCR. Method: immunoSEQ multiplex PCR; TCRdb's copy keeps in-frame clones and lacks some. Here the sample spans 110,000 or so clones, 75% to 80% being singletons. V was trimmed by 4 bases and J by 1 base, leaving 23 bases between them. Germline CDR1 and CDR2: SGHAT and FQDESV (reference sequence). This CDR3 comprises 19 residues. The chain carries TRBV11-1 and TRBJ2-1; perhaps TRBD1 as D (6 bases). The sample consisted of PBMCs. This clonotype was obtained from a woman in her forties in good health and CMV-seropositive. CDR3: CASSYPTDSGWRSYNEQFF. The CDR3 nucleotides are TGTGCCAGCAGCTACCCAACGGACAGTGGGTGGAGATCCTACAATGAGCAGTTCTTC.